A selection of T cell receptor beta chains follows, all from one sample in a study of shared clonotypes between healthy human individuals. The repertoire was sequenced with immunoSEQ multiplex PCR; TCRdb's copy has only in-frame clones and lacks some. The sample has over 2,000,000 clones; about 94% are singletons. Specimen: naive CD8+ T cells from PBMCs. These receptors were obtained from a man between 18 and 29 years old in good health. Some clones in this sample may be carry-over from other donors' samples. Each CDR3 is given without its conserved first and last residue.

J gene: TRBJ2-7
V gene: TRBV15
CDR3 protein: ATSVGQGSSYEQY

J gene: TRBJ2-1
V gene: TRBV10-2
CDR3 protein: ASNTGRTNEQF

J gene: TRBJ2-7
V gene: TRBV7-2
CDR3 protein: ASSPRTGGYKYEQY

J gene: TRBJ1-5
V gene: TRBV19
CDR3 protein: ASSPSDYSNQPQH

J gene: TRBJ1-2
V gene: TRBV29-1
CDR3 protein: SVYGQPGYGYT

J gene: TRBJ2-7
V gene: TRBV7-8
CDR3 protein: ASSAPLRRYEQY

J gene: TRBJ2-7
V gene: TRBV5-1
CDR3 protein: ASRQKSSYEQY

J gene: TRBJ2-7
V gene: TRBV11-2
CDR3 protein: ASSLDQVVLGDYEQY

J gene: TRBJ2-1
V gene: TRBV7-7
CDR3 protein: ASSISRDRDNEQF

J gene: TRBJ2-3
V gene: TRBV2
CDR3 protein: ASRGGTIFELY

J gene: TRBJ2-7
V gene: TRBV19
CDR3 protein: ASSRLAGAYEQY

J gene: TRBJ2-5
V gene: TRBV7-9
CDR3 protein: ASSPPGLARTQY

J gene: TRBJ2-7
V gene: TRBV27
CDR3 protein: ASSWGREAYEQY

J gene: TRBJ2-1
V gene: TRBV11-2
CDR3 protein: ASSLVSDEQF

J gene: TRBJ1-2
V gene: TRBV11-2
CDR3 protein: ASSLGQGPFYGYT

J gene: TRBJ2-7
V gene: TRBV7-8
CDR3 protein: ASSPGLAGSYEQY

J gene: TRBJ2-7
V gene: TRBV30
CDR3 protein: AWSPGQGYEQY

J gene: TRBJ2-5
V gene: TRBV10-2
CDR3 protein: ASTITGEVETQY

J gene: TRBJ2-1
V gene: TRBV7-6
CDR3 protein: ASSLGASGRGYEQF

J gene: TRBJ2-3
V gene: TRBV29-1
CDR3 protein: SVEDGSTDTQY

J gene: TRBJ2-2
V gene: TRBV27
CDR3 protein: ASSSHETLNTGELF

J gene: TRBJ2-3
V gene: TRBV28
CDR3 protein: ASSLFRGTDTQY

J gene: TRBJ1-4
V gene: TRBV5-4
CDR3 protein: ASSSTWDEKLF

J gene: TRBJ2-3
V gene: TRBV19
CDR3 protein: ASSTSSTDTQY

J gene: TRBJ1-5
V gene: TRBV2
CDR3 protein: ASSPGQGANQPQH

J gene: TRBJ2-1
V gene: TRBV27
CDR3 protein: ASSFLAGTNEQF

J gene: TRBJ1-2
V gene: TRBV6-6
CDR3 protein: ASTGGRYYGYT